This T cell receptor beta chain derives from a study of human thymus T cells. This clone was seen only a few times. V was trimmed by 4 bases and J by 2 bases, leaving 12 bases between them. The V gene's germline CDR1 is SGHRS and CDR2 YFSETQ. There are 14 residues in the CDR3. Data came from immunoSEQ multiplex PCR; TCRdb stores just in-frame clones and leaves some out. Here the sample spans around 130,000 clones, around 94% being singletons. The source of the thymus tissue was resections taken during corrective heart surgery. The donors were infants in Finland with congenital heart defects, otherwise immunologically healthy.

The clonotype was recovered from a boy under three years old with a congenital heart defect but otherwise immunologically healthy. The sample comprised thymus tissue. The chain employs TRBV5-1 and TRBJ2-5; possibly TRBD2 for D (5 bases). This chain's CDR3 is CASSAEVSQETQYF. For the CDR3, the DNA is TGCGCCAGCAGCGCGGAGGTCTCACAAGAGACCCAGTACTTC.